The 32 T cell receptor beta chains below were found in one sample sequenced in a study of cytomegalovirus exposure and HLA in healthy donors (dated by TCRdb to the late 2010s). To prepare the library, the immunoSEQ multiplex PCR assay was applied. A mixture of 60 forward primers for TCR Vbeta segments and 13 reverse primers for TCR Jbeta segments was used in the multiplex PCR. Not all clones reach the TCRdb copy of this immuneACCESS table, which keeps in-frame sequences only. Checked studies attribute under half of the gap to unresolved V genes and leave the rest unexplained. In this sample the table shows around 140,000 clones, approximately 79% of which occur a single time. Of the sample, approximately 4% falls within the top ten clones. Sequenced: PBMCs. These receptor sequences come from a man over 45 in good health and CMV-seropositive.

This chain joins TRBV4-2 and TRBJ2-1, with 8 positions matching TRBD2. Germline trimming cut 1 base from V and 7 bases from J; bases unmatched to any gene: 6. This CDR3 spans 15 amino acids. Germline V gene sequence: CDR1 LGHNA, CDR2 YNFKEQ. CDR3 in amino acids: CASSQGPAGANEQFF. Written as DNA, the CDR3 is TGTGCCAGCAGCCAAGGTCCAGCGGGAGCAAATGAGCAGTTCTTC.

Worth noting for this clone: The junction does not match germline at one end; this may be a read error. Other DNA sequences in this specimen translate into the identical CDR3. The rearrangement uses TRBV27 and TRBJ2-1; TRBD1 is a possible D gene (6 bases). Germline CDR1 is MNHEY and CDR2 is SMNVEV (reference sequence). The CDR3 is 14 amino acids. CDR3: CASSSWDKNNEQFF. In DNA form, the CDR3 reads TGCGCCAGCAGTTCCTGGGACAAAAACAATGAGCAGTTCTTC.

The chain joins TRBV10-3 to TRBJ2-5; 15 bases map to TRBD2. Germline lookup yields CDR1 ENHRY and CDR2 SYGVKD. CDR3 length: 18 residues. The junction had 10 bases not matched to a gene; V was cut back by 3 bases and J by 5 bases. The CDR3 sequence: CAISEPGLAGGDGETQYF. DNA for the CDR3: TGTGCCATCAGTGAACCTGGACTAGCGGGGGGGGATGGGGAGACCCAGTACTTC.

This clone is a singleton in its sample. The chain employs TRBV11-1 and TRBJ2-1; TRBD1 might be the D (5 bases). V lost 3 bases, J lost 5 bases, and 14 bases lay in between. Germline CDR1 is SGHAT and CDR2 is FQDESV (reference sequence). The CDR3 is 15 amino acids. The CDR3 DNA reads TGTGCCAGCAGCTTCTCCTCAAGGGGAAACAATGAGCAGTTCTTC. Protein product: CASSFSSRGNNEQFF.

The V call is TRBV5-1, the J call TRBJ1-5; D is undetermined. V was clipped by 6 bases and J by 9 bases, with 16 bases between them. The CDR3 covers 13 residues. Germline CDR1 is SGHRS and CDR2 is YFSETQ. Here the CDR3 DNA reads TGCGCCAGCATATCTGCTTTTATCGGGCCCCAGCATTTT. Protein: CASISAFIGPQHF. Full variable domain (missing parts from reference TRBV5-1 and TRBJ1-5): KAGVTQTPRYLIKTRGQQVTLSCSPISGHRSVSWYQQTPGQGLQFLFEYFSETQRNKGNFPGRFSGRQFSNSRSEMNVSTLELGDSALYLCASISAFIGPQHFGDGTRLSIL.

CDR3 sequence: CASSPDFTGLRNEQFF. The CDR3 bases are TGTGCCAGCAGCCCTGATTTTACAGGGTTACGGAATGAGCAGTTCTTC. The V gene is TRBV7-3, the J gene TRBJ2-1; D may be TRBD1 (6 bases). The length of the CDR3 is 16 residues. CDR1 SGHTA and CDR2 FQGTGA come from the germline V gene. Between the trimmed V and J ends, which lost 5 bases and 7 bases, there was a span of 21 bases.

This clone was observed a few times. The rearrangement links TRBV6-4 to TRBJ2-3; D is possibly TRBD1 (5 bases). Germline CDR1 and CDR2: MRHNA and SNTAGT. Between the trimmed V and J ends, which lost 6 bases and 2 bases, there was a span of 12 bases. CDR3 length equals 14 residues. The chain's CDR3 is CASSPQVHTDTQYF. The CDR3 coding sequence is TGTGCCAGCAGCCCACAGGTTCACACAGATACGCAGTATTTT.

This clone has a handful of counts. The CDR3 region has the DNA TGTGCCAGCAGACCGGGACAGGGGATTTCACCCCTCCACTTT. Its protein product is CASRPGQGISPLHF. The J gene is TRBJ1-6, the V gene TRBV6-6; 10 bases map to TRBD1. This CDR3 spans 14 amino acids. CDR1 and CDR2 (germline): MNHNY, SVGAGI (reference sequence). Unmatched junction bases numbered 5, after V lost 6 bases and J lost 9 bases.

On this clone: The sample holds other DNA sequences that translate to the same CDR3. The chain combines TRBV18 with TRBJ2-7; TRBD2 matches 7 bases. Germline CDR1 reads KGHSH; CDR2 reads LQKENI. The CDR3 loop spans 12 amino acids. V was pared by 3 bases and J by 6 bases, with 2 bases of the junction left unmatched. The CDR3 protein is CASSPGGSEQYF. Written as DNA, the CDR3 is TGTGCCAGCTCACCGGGGGGGAGCGAGCAGTACTTC.

V and J are TRBV11-2 and TRBJ1-1; possible D gene TRBD1, 5 bases. With 3 bases removed from V and 5 bases from J, the gap between germline ends came to 10 bases. This CDR3 contains 13 residues. CDR1 is SGHAT and CDR2 is FQNNGV in the germline V gene. The CDR3 sequence is CASSFQGGTEAFF. In DNA form, the CDR3 reads TGTGCCAGCAGCTTTCAGGGTGGGACTGAAGCTTTCTTT.

This clone was observed once. This chain links TRBV9 with TRBJ1-2; the match to TRBD1 covers 9 bases. The J segment lost 5 bases and the V segment lost 2 bases, leaving 7 bases of the junction unmatched. CDR1 SGDLS and CDR2 YYNGEE come from the germline V gene. The CDR3 covers 15 residues. CDR3 residues: CASSVATGGGYGYTF. In DNA form, the CDR3 reads TGTGCCAGCAGCGTCGCGACAGGGGGAGGTTATGGCTACACCTTC.

This chain uses TRBV5-5 with TRBJ1-2; 7 bases are a match to TRBD1. CDR3 length: 14 amino acids. Germline values: CDR1 SGHKS, CDR2 YYEKEE (reference sequence). V shed 5 bases and J 7 bases; nucleotides not matched to a gene: 11. Here the CDR3 reads CASSTGDGIVGYTF. CDR3 DNA: TGTGCCAGCAGTACAGGGGACGGAATCGTTGGCTACACCTTC.

V usage is TRBV15 and J usage is TRBJ1-1, with 9 bases aligning to TRBD1. Per germline, CDR1 LNHNV and CDR2 YYDKDF (reference sequence). The CDR3 runs 15 residues. Germline trimming cut 1 base from V and 5 bases from J; bases unmatched to any gene: 5. CDR3 sequence: CATSRAGTGKTEAFF. Here the CDR3 DNA reads TGTGCCACCAGCAGAGCGGGGACAGGGAAAACTGAAGCTTTCTTT.

The genes are TRBV2 and TRBJ1-1; D is perhaps TRBD1 (5 bases). This CDR3 has 13 amino acids. V dropped 5 bases and J dropped 1 base, with 8 bases sitting between them. Germline lookup yields CDR1 SNHLY and CDR2 FYNNEI. The chain's CDR3 is CASSITGNTEAFF. For the CDR3, the DNA is TGTGCCAGCAGTATAACAGGGAACACTGAAGCTTTCTTT.

This chain uses TRBV7-9 with TRBJ2-2; D not certain. Germline V lookup: CDR1 SEHNR, CDR2 FQNEAQ (reference sequence). V lost 5 bases, J lost 4 bases, and 14 bases lay in between. CDR3 length: 15 amino acids. CDR3 sequence: CASSLSSGFTGELFF. CDR3 DNA sequence: TGTGCCAGCAGCCTAAGTTCCGGTTTCACCGGGGAGCTGTTTTTT.

This clone was counted once. The chain uses TRBV6-5 and TRBJ1-5; D ambiguous. Trimming shortened V by 0 bases and J by 3 bases, and 6 bases separated the two germline ends. CDR3 size: 14 residues. Germline V gene sequence: CDR1 MNHEY, CDR2 SVGAGI. The DNA for the CDR3 is TGTGCCAGCAGTTACTCGAGAGCCAATCAGCCCCAGCATTTT. It specifies CASSYSRANQPQHF.

The J gene is TRBJ2-1, the V gene TRBV7-8, with 8 bases identical to TRBD1. Trimming cost V 0 bases and J 4 bases; bases outside gene matches: 11. This CDR3 is 18 amino acids long. CDR1 SGHVS and CDR2 FQNEAQ come from the germline V gene. The CDR3 DNA reads as TGTGCCAGCAGCTTAGCTCCCAGGGACAGGATCCAATACAATGAGCAGTTCTTC. It specifies CASSLAPRDRIQYNEQFF.

The CDR3 here is CASSHWGGYMGYTF. The CDR3 DNA is TGCGCCAGCAGCCATTGGGGAGGCTATATGGGCTACACCTTC. This chain connects TRBV4-1 to TRBJ1-2; D call uncertain. With 3 bases removed from V and 8 bases from J, the gap between germline ends came to 16 bases. The CDR3 contains 14 residues. CDR1 is MGHRA and CDR2 is YSYEKL in the germline V gene.

This clone has a single count. The rearrangement uses TRBV5-1 and TRBJ2-5; D perhaps matches TRBD1 (5 bases). Germline lookup yields CDR1 SGHRS and CDR2 YFSETQ. This CDR3 spans 13 amino acids. With 4 bases removed from V and 5 bases from J, the gap between germline ends came to 12 bases. The CDR3: CASSQGPGETQYF. The DNA for the CDR3 is TGCGCCAGCAGCCAAGGTCCAGGGGAGACCCAGTACTTC.

V gene TRBV10-2 combines with J gene TRBJ2-3; 8 positions match TRBD2. The CDR3 loop spans 14 amino acids. The trim removed 8 bases at V and 6 bases at J, leaving 10 bases unmatched. CDR1 WSHSY and CDR2 SAAADI come from the germline V gene. The CDR3 loop reads CASQTSEGHDTQYF. Here the CDR3 DNA reads TGCGCCAGCCAGACTAGCGAGGGGCACGATACGCAGTATTTT.

In the case of this clone: At one boundary the junction diverges from the germline segment, which might be a read error. This chain uses TRBV7-9 with TRBJ1-1; D unclear. This CDR3 is built from 14 residues. Looked up from germline, CDR1 is SEHNR and CDR2 is FQNEAQ (reference sequence). The CDR3: CSSSLMGLITEAFF. The CDR3 bases are TGTTCCAGCAGCTTAATGGGCCTCATCACTGAAGCTTTCTTT.

As concerns this clone: The sample holds other DNA sequences that translate to the same CDR3. This sequence joins TRBV5-6 and TRBJ2-2; TRBD1 is a possible D gene (6 bases). This CDR3 spans 13 amino acids. Trimming cost V 4 bases and J 5 bases, with 9 bases left between them. CDR1 and CDR2 from the germline V gene are SGHDT and YYEEEE. CDR3 loop: CASSRDRTGELFF. The DNA of the CDR3 is TGTGCCAGCAGCCGCGACAGGACCGGGGAGCTGTTTTTT.

The chain uses TRBV5-4 and TRBJ1-1; TRBD1 aligns across 9 bases. V shed 4 bases, J shed 1 base, and the junction held 8 bases outside the gene matches. This CDR3 has 16 amino acids. CDR1 SGHNT and CDR2 YYREEE come from the germline V gene (reference sequence). This CDR3 reads CASSGTGTGKNTEAFF. The DNA for the CDR3 is TGTGCCAGCAGCGGGACCGGGACAGGGAAGAACACTGAAGCTTTCTTT.

The gene calls are TRBV6-6 and TRBJ2-1, with 10 bases matching TRBD2. J gave up 5 bases and V 8 bases, and 6 bases lay outside the gene matches. The CDR3 runs to 14 residues. Germline-derived CDR1 and CDR2 are MNHNY and SVGAGI (reference sequence). CDR3 residues: CASAGTSDNNEQFF. DNA of the CDR3: TGTGCCAGCGCTGGGACTAGCGACAACAATGAGCAGTTCTTC.

V gene TRBV5-1 combines with J gene TRBJ2-1; 8 positions agree with TRBD2. V lost 1 base, J lost 9 bases, and 12 bases stayed unmatched. The CDR3 covers 16 residues. Germline CDR1 and CDR2: SGHRS and YFSETQ. CDR3 sequence: CASSLPPSGRQTEQFF. The DNA of the CDR3 is TGCGCCAGCAGCTTGCCTCCTAGCGGGCGCCAGACTGAGCAGTTCTTC.

A word on this clone: The same CDR3 also results from other DNA sequences found in this sample. This chain joins TRBV5-1 and TRBJ1-5; D gene uncertain. V lost 0 bases to trimming and J lost 7 bases, with 11 bases between them. From germline, CDR1 is SGHRS and CDR2 YFSETQ. This CDR3 comprises 14 residues. Here the CDR3 DNA reads TGCGCCAGCAGCTTGGATGGAGGAAACCAGCCCCAGCATTTT. Residues: CASSLDGGNQPQHF.

The chain couples TRBV11-1 to TRBJ2-2; D call uncertain. V was trimmed by 5 bases and J by 4 bases, leaving 8 bases between them. There are 13 residues in the CDR3. Germline assignment: CDR1 SGHAT and CDR2 FQDESV (reference sequence). CDR3 nucleotide sequence: TGTGCCAGCAGCCGAGGAAGCACCGGGGAGCTGTTTTTT. This translates into CASSRGSTGELFF.

Worth noting for this clone: Germline is not matched at one junction end, which may reflect a read error. The chain recombines TRBV6-1 with TRBJ2-4, with D possibly being TRBD2 (6 bases). The CDR3 contains 13 residues. Germline V lookup: CDR1 MNHNS, CDR2 SASEGT. In DNA form, the CDR3 reads TGTGCCAGCAGTGAGGGGGGAGTAGATCATTCGAACTTC. Its protein product is CASSEGGVDHSNF.

V and J are TRBV19 and TRBJ1-2, with 7 bases identical to TRBD1. The germline V gene encodes CDR1 LNHDA and CDR2 SQIVND (reference sequence). The CDR3 runs 15 residues. V lost 5 bases to trimming and J lost 7 bases; unmatched junction nucleotides: 13. CDR3 protein: CASSPSRQGVRGYTF. CDR3 bases: TGTGCCAGTAGTCCCTCCAGACAGGGAGTTCGTGGCTACACCTTC. The variable domain in full, with the rest retrieved from reference TRBV19 and TRBJ1-2, is DGGITQSPKYLFRKEGQNVTLSCEQNLNHDAMYWYRQDPGQGLRLIYYSQIVNDFQKGDIAEGYSVSREKKESFPLTVTSAQKNPTAFYLCASSPSRQGVRGYTFGSGTRLTVV.

This clone was detected only a few times. The chain recombines TRBV5-1 with TRBJ1-5, with 10 bases lining up with TRBD1. Trimming took 0 bases from V and 4 from J; bases not matched to a gene: 1. CDR1 is SGHRS and CDR2 is YFSETQ in the germline V gene. There are 15 residues in the CDR3. DNA of the CDR3: TGCGCCAGCAGCTTGGGGGGACAGGGGAATCAGCCCCAGCATTTT. Protein sequence: CASSLGGQGNQPQHF.

This clone was seen more than once but under ten times. The chain is built from TRBV2 and TRBJ1-1, with D maybe TRBD1 (6 bases). Per germline, CDR1 SNHLY and CDR2 FYNNEI. This CDR3 contains 16 residues. Trimming removed 10 bases from V and 2 bases from J, with 23 bases in between. CDR3 DNA: TGTGCCATCCCAGCCGCGGCAGGGGCCCCCAACACTGAAGCTTTCTTT. Protein sequence: CAIPAAAGAPNTEAFF.

Concerning this clone: At one end the junction does not follow the germline gene, possibly because of a read error. The chain has TRBV28 and TRBJ2-2; perhaps TRBD2 as D (6 bases). In germline, CDR1 is MDHEN, CDR2 SYDVKM. The length of the CDR3 is 14 residues. The CDR3: CASSPGEQWRELFF. The CDR3 DNA is TGTGCCAGCAGCCCGGGAGAACAGTGGAGGGAACTGTTTTTT.